These T cell receptor beta chains were read from a single sample in a study of blood T cell repertoires in COVID-19. Profiling relied on immunoSEQ multiplex PCR, and the TCRdb table lists in-frame clones only, not all of them. The table has 200,000 to 300,000 clones, about 82% seen once. The sample taken for sequencing was peripheral blood. These TCRs come from a woman in her fifties or sixties with active or convalescent COVID-19. Both conserved end residues are part of each CDR3. A D gene is named only where the DNA matches it firmly. Clone size, where shown, is once, few, many, or a class for clones that have expanded.

D | J | V | size | DNA | CDR3
NA | TRBJ2-5 | TRBV6-5 | few | TGTGCCAGCAGTACCGGTGGAGGGGCTGGGGAGACCCAGTACTTC | CASSTGGGAGETQYF
NA | TRBJ1-1 | TRBV9 | NA | TGTGCCAGCAGCGTTCGAGGCGGGAACACTGAAGCTTTCTTT | CASSVRGGNTEAFF
NA | TRBJ2-3 | TRBV21-1 | NA | TGTGCCAGCAGCAAAGATGGCCTAGACGGTACAGATACGCAGTATTTT | CASSKDGLDGTDTQYF
NA | TRBJ1-4 | TRBV11-2 | NA | TGTGCCAGCAGCTTACAACAGGGAAATGAAAAACTGTTTTTT | CASSLQQGNEKLFF
TRBD2 | TRBJ2-5 | TRBV6-5 | NA | TGTGCCAGCAGCCGGACTAGCGGGAGGATTGAGACCCAGTACTTC | CASSRTSGRIETQYF
NA | TRBJ2-2 | TRBV4-1 | NA | TGCGCCAGCAGCCAAGCCAGCACCGGGGAGCTGTTTTTT | CASSQASTGELFF
NA | TRBJ1-5 | TRBV11-2 | once | TGTGCCAGCAGCTTAGATCGTTCCTATCAGCCCCAGCATTTT | CASSLDRSYQPQHF
NA | TRBJ2-1 | TRBV19 | NA | TGTGCCAGTAGTGTCAGGGTTTACTCCTACAATGAGCAGTTCTTC | CASSVRVYSYNEQFF
NA | TRBJ2-5 | TRBV6-6 | NA | TGTGCCAGCAACTCAGCAGGGTTCCAAGAGACCCAGTACTTC | CASNSAGFQETQYF
TRBD2 | TRBJ2-2 | TRBV3-1/TRBV3-2 | NA | TGTGCCAGCAGCCAAACGGAGCGGGGAACCGGGGAGCTGTTTTTT | CASSQTERGTGELFF
NA | TRBJ1-1 | TRBV6-5 | NA | TGTGCCAGCAGAGGACACTCGAACACTGAAGCTTTCTTT | CASRGHSNTEAFF
NA | TRBJ1-1 | TRBV12-3/TRBV12-4 | NA | TGTGCCAGCAGGGACCTCGGGGACACTGAAGCTTTCTTT | CASRDLGDTEAFF
NA | TRBJ1-6 | TRBV2 | NA | TGTGCCAGCAGGAAAGACCGGAGCTCCTATAATTCACCCCTCCACTTT | CASRKDRSSYNSPLHF
TRBD1 | TRBJ1-2 | TRBV5-5 | NA | TGTGCCAGCAGCTTGGAGACAGGGGCTCCCTATGGCTACACCTTC | CASSLETGAPYGYTF
TRBD2 | TRBJ2-6 | TRBV27 | NA | TGTGCCAGCAGCCGAGGACTAGCGGGGAACTCTGGGGCCAACGTCCTGACTTTC | CASSRGLAGNSGANVLTF
NA | TRBJ1-3 | TRBV6-5 | NA | TGTGCCAGCAGTTACGCTACAGGGACTGGAAACACCATATATTTT | CASSYATGTGNTIYF
NA | TRBJ2-7 | TRBV3-1/TRBV3-2 | NA | TGTGCCAGCAGCCAAGGTGGTAGAGGCTTCTACGAGCAGTACTTC | CASSQGGRGFYEQYF
TRBD2 | TRBJ2-1 | TRBV2 | NA | TGTGCCAGCAAGGCGGGGGGGCACAATGAGCAGTTCTTC | CASKAGGHNEQFF
NA | TRBJ2-2 | TRBV27 | NA | TGTGCCAGCAGTTCAACAGGGAGCCCCGGGGAGCTGTTTTTT | CASSSTGSPGELFF
TRBD2 | TRBJ2-5 | TRBV5-1 | NA | TGCGCCAGCTCTAGACTAGCGGGGGCGACGGGGGAGACCCAGTACTTC | CASSRLAGATGETQYF
NA | TRBJ2-2 | TRBV24-1 | NA | TGTGCCACCAGCGCTGTAGCCGGGGAGCTGTTTTTT | CATSAVAGELFF
NA | TRBJ2-1 | TRBV28 | NA | TGTGCCAGCACCCCGGGGGGCCCACGGGGTGAGCAGTTCTTC | CASTPGGPRGEQFF
NA | TRBJ2-1 | TRBV14 | NA | TGTGCCAGCAGCCCCGGCGGGGGCGGCAATGGCGAGCAGTTCTTC | CASSPGGGGNGEQFF
NA | TRBJ2-3 | TRBV9 | few | TGTGCCAGCAGCGTCCACGCAGGGACGGGGGGCACAGATACGCAGTATTTT | CASSVHAGTGGTDTQYF
TRBD2 | TRBJ2-1 | TRBV24-1 | NA | TGTGCCACCAGTGATTTAGCGGGAGGGTACAATGAGCAGTTCTTC | CATSDLAGGYNEQFF
TRBD1 | TRBJ2-7 | TRBV19 | NA | TGTGCCAGTAGTATTCGACAGGGGACCTACGAGCAGTACTTC | CASSIRQGTYEQYF
TRBD1 | TRBJ1-2 | TRBV28 | NA | TGTGCCAGCAGTCGCCCGGAGACAGGGGGCGTCAGGGGCTACACCTTC | CASSRPETGGVRGYTF
TRBD2 | TRBJ2-1 | TRBV5-1 | few | TGCGCCAGCAGCATTACTAGCGGGAGAGGCAATGAGCAGTTCTTC | CASSITSGRGNEQFF
TRBD1 | TRBJ1-3 | TRBV3-1/TRBV3-2 | few | TGTGCCAGCAGCCAAGAGAAATTTGACTTTGGGACAGGCAACTCTGGAAACACCATATATTTT | CASSQEKFDFGTGNSGNTIYF
TRBD1 | TRBJ1-5 | TRBV2 | NA | TGTGCCAGCACAGCGACAGGGGGAAGCAATCAGCCCCAGCATTTT | CASTATGGSNQPQHF
NA | TRBJ1-1 | TRBV24-1 | NA | TGTGCCACCAGTGATTCGCAACAGGGTGTGACTTTCTTT | CATSDSQQGVTFF
NA | TRBJ1-5 | TRBV11-2 | NA | TGTGCCAGCAGCTTCGGGGGACAGCCCCAGCATTTT | CASSFGGQPQHF
TRBD2 | TRBJ2-5 | TRBV7-2 | NA | TGTGCCAGCAGCTTAGCGGGAGGGTACCAAGAGACCCAGTACTTC | CASSLAGGYQETQYF
TRBD1 | TRBJ2-5 | TRBV2 | NA | TGTGCCAGCAGACGAGACAGGGCGGAGACCCAGTACTTC | CASRRDRAETQYF
TRBD1 | TRBJ1-6 | TRBV11-2 | NA | TGTGCCAGCAGCTTCGGGACAGGGATAAATTCACCCCTCCACTTT | CASSFGTGINSPLHF